This paragraph reports one T cell receptor (beta chain). The data stem from a study of CD8 T cells in Susac syndrome. Study as a whole: At blood draw, Susac syndrome patients were therapy-naive, on corticosteroids, or on intravenous immunoglobulin alone.

The CDR3 totals 15 residues. Trimming at V came to 6 bases and at J to 2 bases, leaving 6 bases not matched to a gene. The RNA input was about 0.5 to 1 ug, and it was reverse transcribed with random hexamers. The amplification used immunoSEQ multiplex PCR on TCR beta CDR3; it spanned 54 Vbeta and 13 Jbeta. TCRdb re-analysed the immunoSEQ multiplex PCR reads in MiXCR, keeping a single row per CDR3 protein. The data show approximately 260,000 distinct CDR3 sequences, 90% to 96% seen once. V is TRBV12-3 or TRBV12-4 and J is TRBJ1-5, with 8 bases identical to TRBD1. The sequence was collected from a human donor with Susac syndrome. Material for sequencing was CD4+ T cells from PBMCs. CDR3 in amino acids: CASSSPGGGNQPQHF. CDR3 nucleotide sequence: TGTGCCAGCAGCTCACCAGGGGGCGGCAATCAGCCCCAGCATTTT.